This TCR beta chain was identified in a study of T cells after yellow fever vaccination. This clonotype was seen at least ten times. Synthesis of TCR cDNA relied on 5'RACE template switching, which attached a universal primer site and UMIs. Using its own MiXCR run on the 5' RACE reads, TCRdb lists one record per CDR3 protein. The data hold under 150,000 distinct CDR3 sequences, with 7% to 9% observed a single time. The clonotype comes from a man aged 30 to 39 who received the YFV17D yellow fever vaccine. The starting material was CD4+ T cells sorted from PBMCs, obtained 5 days after the yellow fever booster vaccination.

The CDR3 here is CASSSKDRAPTGELFF. The CDR3 DNA reads TGTGCCAGCAGCTCAAAAGACAGGGCACCCACCGGGGAGCTGTTTTTT. The chain has TRBV7-8 and TRBJ2-2; 7 nucleotides agree with TRBD1. Germline trimming cut 4 bases from V and 4 bases from J; bases unmatched to any gene: 9. This CDR3 region has 16 residues. Germline CDR1 is SGHVS and CDR2 is FQNEAQ.